Listed here is a single T cell receptor beta chain. The entry originates in a study of T cells in tumors after PD-1 blockade. Across the whole study: During anti-PD-1 treatment, some patients continued daily vismodegib 150 mg.

The data were produced by immunoSEQ multiplex PCR, yet TCRdb's version contains in-frame clones alone and is incomplete. Of approximately 48,000 clones in the sample, 65% to 85% were seen once. CDR1 and CDR2 (germline): SGHTS, YDEGEE. There are 13 residues in the CDR3. Trimming removed 8 bases at V and 4 bases at J, with 15 bases between. This receptor was identified in a human donor with basal cell carcinoma. The sample in question was PBMCs, obtained before anti-PD-1 treatment. The chain combines TRBV5-8 with TRBJ1-1, with TRBD1 as a possible D gene (5 bases). The CDR3 here is CASQKGRSTEAFF. The CDR3 DNA follows: TGTGCCAGTCAGAAGGGGCGTAGCACTGAAGCTTTCTTT.